The 15 T cell receptor beta chains below were found in one sample sequenced in a study of blood T cell repertoires in COVID-19. The assay was immunoSEQ multiplex PCR, and TCRdb's table has in-frame clones only and misses some. The data contain 250,000 to 350,000 clones, around 85% of them singletons. Source material: peripheral blood. The receptors originated from a woman aged 50 to 60 with active or convalescent COVID-19.

There are many counts of this clone. The chain links TRBV5-1 to TRBJ1-2; the match to TRBD1 covers 9 bases. The CDR3 length is 13 residues. CDR1 and CDR2 (germline): SGHRS, YFSETQ. The junction had 8 bases not matched to a gene; V was cut back by 4 bases and J by 10 bases. The CDR3 here is CASSVRDRDHYTF. Here the CDR3 DNA reads TGCGCCAGCAGCGTTCGGGACAGGGATCACTACACCTTC.

This sequence joins TRBV18 and TRBJ1-1, with 10 bases that match TRBD1. V gave up 3 bases and J gave up 3 bases; unmatched junction bases: 7. Per the germline V gene, CDR1 is KGHSH and CDR2 is LQKENI. The CDR3 consists of 16 residues. The DNA for the CDR3 is TGTGCCAGCTCACCCGGGACAGGGGTAAGGTACACTGAAGCTTTCTTT. Residues: CASSPGTGVRYTEAFF.

This clone was detected once. The CDR3 sequence is CASNKQGGGETQYF. CDR3 DNA sequence: TGTGCCAGCAATAAACAGGGGGGAGGAGAGACCCAGTACTTC. The V call is TRBV2, the J call TRBJ2-5; TRBD1 agrees at 8 bases. There are 14 residues in the CDR3. Trimming removed 7 bases from V and 4 bases from J; junction bases left unmatched: 8. Germline CDR1 reads SNHLY; CDR2 reads FYNNEI.

This clone came up once. The rearrangement uses TRBV11-1 and TRBJ1-2; 9 nucleotides align to TRBD1. J lost 2 bases, V lost 4 bases, and 8 bases had no gene match. Germline V gives CDR1 SGHAT, CDR2 FQDESV (reference sequence). The CDR3 sequence is 16 residues long. The CDR3 DNA reads as TGTGCCAGCAGCTCGTGGACAGGGGACATCAACTATGGCTACACCTTC. Translating gives CASSSWTGDINYGYTF.

This clone has just a few counts. The rearrangement links TRBV14 to TRBJ2-1, with 8 bases aligning to TRBD2. The V and J ends lost 9 bases and 7 bases, in that order; junction bases with no gene match: 14. The CDR3 loop spans 15 amino acids. The germline V gene encodes CDR1 SGHDN and CDR2 FVKESK. CDR3 coding DNA: TGTGCCAGTCCCCTTATAGCGGGAAGGTCGAATGAGCAGTTCTTC. It encodes CASPLIAGRSNEQFF.

The chain links TRBV11-3 to TRBJ2-2; no firm D call. Germline-derived CDR1 and CDR2 are SGHNT and YENEEA. The CDR3 is 13 residues long. V shed 5 bases and J shed 4 bases, with 8 bases lying between them. For the CDR3, the DNA is TGTGCCAGCAGCACCTCGGGCACCGGGGAGCTGTTTTTT. It is translated as CASSTSGTGELFF.

The rearrangement links TRBV29-1 to TRBJ2-7, with 11 bases fitting TRBD1. In germline, CDR1 is SQVTM, CDR2 ANQGSEA. The CDR3 length is 14 residues. V dropped 4 bases and J dropped 3; count of bases not matched to a gene: 5. DNA for the CDR3: TGCAGCGTTGCGGGACAGGGGGTGCACTACGAGCAGTACTTC. Its translation is CSVAGQGVHYEQYF.

The chain links TRBV7-9 to TRBJ1-1, with 12 bases matching TRBD1. CDR3 size: 15 residues. V trimming: 5 bases; J trimming: 1 base; junction bases outside the gene matches: 2. Per the germline V gene, CDR1 is SEHNR and CDR2 is FQNEAQ (reference sequence). CDR3 residues: CASSTGQGANTEAFF. The CDR3 DNA follows: TGTGCCAGCAGCACGGGACAGGGGGCGAACACTGAAGCTTTCTTT.

This clone occurred a few times. The chain uses TRBV7-8 and TRBJ2-1; tentative D call: TRBD2 (6 bases). The CDR3 is 14 residues long. V was pared by 6 bases and J by 6 bases, with 15 bases between. The germline gives CDR1 SGHVS, CDR2 FQNEAQ. As DNA, the CDR3 is TGTGCCAGCAGTCCCCAGCGGGCCCCCAATGAGCAGTTCTTC. Protein product: CASSPQRAPNEQFF.

V is TRBV21-1 and J is TRBJ1-2; the table's D call, TRBD1, was not checked against the DNA. TRBV21-1 is a pseudogene segment. The CDR3 has 15 amino acids. CDR3 sequence (DNA): TGTGCCAGCAGCCCACGACAGGGATGGACGTATGGCTACACCTTC. Its translation is CASSPRQGWTYGYTF.

This rearrangement joins TRBV5-1 to TRBJ1-2; 7 bases align to TRBD1. The germline gives CDR1 SGHRS, CDR2 YFSETQ. CDR3 size: 15 residues. Germline trimming cut 4 bases from V and 4 bases from J; bases unmatched to any gene: 10. The CDR3 nucleotides are TGCGCCAGCAGCCCCGGACAGGCGGAGGCCTATGGCTACACCTTC. Translating gives CASSPGQAEAYGYTF.

The chain joins TRBV30 to TRBJ2-7; 9 nucleotides agree with TRBD2. The CDR3 runs to 15 residues. Germline V gene data show CDR1 as GTSNPN and CDR2 as SVGIG (reference sequence). V trimming: 4 bases; J trimming: 2 bases; junction bases outside the gene matches: 9. The CDR3 nucleotides are TGTGCCTGGACCCAGGGGCTAGCGGGACCCTACGAGCAGTACTTC. It specifies CAWTQGLAGPYEQYF.

The rearrangement links TRBV6-1 to TRBJ1-2; D is unresolved. CDR1 is MNHNS, CDR2 SASEGT, per germline. CDR3 size: 14 residues. V was clipped by 2 bases and J by 4 bases, with 11 bases between them. This chain's CDR3 is CASSERGWGYGYTF. The CDR3 nucleotides read TGTGCCAGCAGTGAACGGGGTTGGGGCTATGGCTACACCTTC.

The sample holds one count of this clone. The rearrangement joins TRBV24-1 to TRBJ2-3, with D perhaps matching TRBD1 (6 bases). CDR1 is KGHDR and CDR2 is SFDVKD in the germline V gene. With 1 base removed from V and 4 bases from J, the gap between germline ends came to 11 bases. The CDR3 runs to 15 residues. CDR3 in amino acids: CATSDLGRGADTQYF. The DNA for the CDR3 is TGTGCCACCAGTGATTTAGGCAGGGGAGCAGATACGCAGTATTTT.

As concerns this clone: The junction departs from germline at one end; a sequencing error may be responsible. This chain connects TRBV10-3 to TRBJ2-1; 9 positions match TRBD2. The CDR3 totals 19 residues. The germline CDR1 and CDR2 sequences are ENHRY and SYGVKD. The CDR3 DNA reads as TGTCCCATCCGGCGGGGGGGGGCGTCTACCGGGTTCTTCTACAATGAGCAGTTCTTC. Its protein is CPIRRGGASTGFFYNEQFF.